This TCR beta chain was obtained from a study of Graves' ophthalmopathy and Graves' hyperthyroidism. A few counts support this clonotype. Beta-chain TCR CDR3 regions were amplified from RNA transcripts. First-round RT-PCR employed HTBI primers, with a second-round multiplex PCR after it. TCRdb reprocessed the multiplex PCR reads with MiXCR, giving one entry per CDR3 protein. The sample consists of hundreds of thousands of distinct CDR3 sequences, about a fifth of them appearing once. This CDR3 has 13 amino acids. Germline values: CDR1 MNHEY, CDR2 SVGEGT. Trimming left V 5 bases short and J 5 bases short, with 12 bases between.

The TCR sequence derives from a young woman with stable Graves' hyperthyroidism. Some clones in this sample may be carry-over from other donors' samples. The chain recombines TRBV6-2 or TRBV6-3 with TRBJ2-5; D is perhaps TRBD1 or TRBD2 (5 bases each). Input material: peripheral blood. CDR3 region: CASSHRRRETQYF. CDR3 DNA sequence: TGTGCCAGCAGTCACAGGAGGCGGGAGACCCAGTACTTC.